The 19 T cell receptor beta chains below come from one sample, sequenced in a study of regulatory T cells in long-lasting Graves disease. Noted time point: newly diagnosed GD, antithyroid drugs for less than 3 months. There was RNA extracted from PBMCs, and the TCR library was made from it. Construction of TCR beta libraries relied on iRepertoire HTBI primers and on Arm-PCR targeting CDR3 regions. One entry per CDR3 protein results from TCRdb running MiXCR on the multiplex PCR reads. The profile covers hundreds of thousands of distinct CDR3 sequences, with around 17% appearing a single time and around 27% taken by the ten largest. These same data were also listed under a study on T cells in Graves' hyperthyroidism and ophthalmopathy.

Sample: peripheral blood mononuclear cells (PBMCs), taken at new diagnosis, from a patient treated with antithyroid drugs. The receptor set was obtained from a man aged 35-49 years with Graves disease.

The chain uses TRBV5-1 and TRBJ2-2; no clear D gene. The V end lost 0 bases, the J end lost 1 base, and 4 bases lay between the germline ends. CDR3 length equals 14 residues. In germline, CDR1 is SGHRS, CDR2 YFSETQ. CDR3 sequence: CASSLAQNTGELFF. CDR3 nucleotides: TGCGCCAGCAGCTTGGCACAGAACACCGGGGAGCTGTTTTTT.

Only a few counts were recorded for this clonotype. The chain recombines TRBV6-2 or TRBV6-3 with TRBJ2-2; D uncertain. Trimming cost V 5 bases and J 5 bases, with 9 bases left between them. This CDR3 comprises 13 residues. The germline V gene has CDR1 MNHEY and CDR2 SVGEGT. The CDR3 spells CASSPIPTGELFF. The CDR3, as DNA: TGTGCCAGCAGTCCAATCCCTACCGGGGAGCTGTTTTTT.

The sample holds a few counts of this clonotype. DNA of the CDR3: TGCGCCAGCAGCGGGGACAGCGGCTACACCTTC. Translating it yields CASSGDSGYTF. V and J are TRBV5-1 and TRBJ1-2; TRBD1 agrees at 7 bases. After removal of 4 bases from V and 8 bases from J, the junction contained 2 bases not matched to a gene. The CDR3 has 11 amino acids. CDR1 and CDR2 from the germline V gene are SGHRS and YFSETQ. Drawing the rest from reference TRBV5-1 and TRBJ1-2, the complete variable domain is KAGVTQTPRYLIKTRGQQVTLSCSPISGHRSVSWYQQTPGQGLQFLFEYFSETQRNKGNFPGRFSGRQFSNSRSEMNVSTLELGDSALYLCASSGDSGYTFGSGTRLTVV.

This clonotype was detected ten times or more. The chain combines TRBV2 with TRBJ1-3, with D maybe TRBD1 (6 bases). V dropped 10 bases and J dropped 0 bases, with 13 bases sitting between them. The germline gives CDR1 SNHLY, CDR2 FYNNEI. This CDR3 is built from 14 residues. In nucleotides, the CDR3 is TGTGCCACCCAGGGGCCCAGCTCTGGAAACACCATATATTTT. As protein: CATQGPSSGNTIYF.

This clonotype showed up many times. V is TRBV7-2 and J is TRBJ1-3, with no clear D. V gave up 5 bases and J gave up 9 bases, with 11 bases separating them. Germline CDR1 SGHTA, CDR2 FQGNSA. This CDR3 has 12 amino acids. Here the CDR3 reads CASSVPPSTIYF. CDR3 DNA sequence: TGTGCCAGCAGCGTTCCCCCCTCCACCATATATTTT.

This clonotype has a count of ten or more. The chain links TRBV3-1 to TRBJ2-5, with TRBD2 as a possible D gene (7 bases). Germline CDR1 and CDR2: LGHDT and YNNKEL (reference sequence). The V and J ends lost 4 bases and 5 bases respectively, with 14 bases between them. The CDR3 extends over 14 amino acids. This CDR3 is CASSLRTRGETQYF. CDR3 DNA: TGTGCCAGCAGCCTAAGGACTAGGGGGGAGACCCAGTACTTC.

There are many counts of this clonotype. The chain links TRBV28 to TRBJ1-2; D is ambiguous. Looked up from germline, CDR1 is MDHEN and CDR2 is SYDVKM. The V end lost 5 bases, the J end lost 4 bases, and 11 bases lay between the germline ends. The CDR3 contains 13 residues. The CDR3 region has the DNA TGTGCCAGCAGTACGGCGGGGAGCTATGGCTACACCTTC. Protein: CASSTAGSYGYTF.

The V gene is TRBV20-1, the J gene TRBJ1-5; possibly TRBD1 for D (6 bases). Germline CDR1 DFQATT, CDR2 SNEGSKA (reference sequence). There are 15 residues in the CDR3. V was shortened by 6 bases and J by 4 bases, with 19 bases between the two germline ends. CDR3 bases: TGCAGTGCCGAAAAGGGGGGGTATTATAATCAGCCCCAGCATTTT. As protein: CSAEKGGYYNQPQHF.

The sample holds a few counts of this clonotype. The CDR3 DNA reads as TGCAGTGCTGTTTCAGATACGCAGTATTTT. The encoded protein is CSAVSDTQYF. V usage is TRBV20-1 and J usage is TRBJ2-3; D is unclear. Germline CDR1 DFQATT, CDR2 SNEGSKA (reference sequence). The ends were cut back, 5 bases at V and 4 bases at J, with 4 bases in the middle. The CDR3 is made up of 10 amino acids.

V and J are TRBV20-1 and TRBJ2-2; TRBD1 or TRBD2 may be the D gene (6 bases each). The CDR3 extends over 12 amino acids. V was pared by 6 bases and J by 5 bases, with 10 bases between. CDR1 is DFQATT, CDR2 SNEGSKA, per germline (reference sequence). The CDR3 here is CSARGVTGELFF. The DNA of the CDR3 is TGCAGTGCAAGGGGGGTGACCGGGGAGCTGTTTTTT.

Regarding this clonotype: A much larger clone lies one base from this, so it may be a read error. This CDR3 reads CATSRGGRGPNEQFF. CDR3 sequence (DNA): TGTGCCACCAGCAGAGGAGGACGGGGTCCCAATGAGCAGTTCTTC. The rearrangement joins TRBV15 to TRBJ2-1; perhaps TRBD2 as D (5 bases). Trimming stripped 1 base from V and 6 bases from J, with 13 bases between. Germline V gene sequence: CDR1 LNHNV, CDR2 YYDKDF (reference sequence). CDR3 length: 15 amino acids.

About this clonotype: This is likely an artifact of a read error, given a far larger clone one base away. This chain links TRBV4-2 with TRBJ1-5, with 7 bases lining up with TRBD1. CDR3 length: 14 residues. Germline CDR1 LGHNA, CDR2 YNFKEQ. The junction had 3 bases not matched to a gene; V was cut back by 1 base and J by 6 bases. The CDR3 coding sequence is TGTGCCAGCAGCCAAGGGCCAGGGGGTCAGCCCCAGCATTTT. Residues: CASSQGPGGQPQHF.

In this sample, this clonotype turned up many times. The chain has TRBV5-6 and TRBJ1-2; D gene ambiguous. V was shortened by 2 bases and J by 8 bases, with 13 bases between the two germline ends. CDR1 is SGHDT and CDR2 is YYEEEE in the germline V gene. This CDR3 spans 13 amino acids. In DNA, the CDR3 is TGTGCCAGCAGCTTAAATACCCCCCGCGGCTACACCTTC. Translated, it gives CASSLNTPRGYTF.

This clonotype was seen more than once but under ten times. CDR3 in DNA: TGCAGCGGGGGTAGGGATTACAATGAGCAGTTCTTC. It translates to CSGGRDYNEQFF. The chain recombines TRBV29-1 with TRBJ2-1, with D unclear. This CDR3 region has 12 residues. V dropped 7 bases and J dropped 4 bases, with 11 bases sitting between them. Germline CDR1 SQVTM, CDR2 ANQGSEA.

This clonotype was recorded at least ten times. This chain uses TRBV2 with TRBJ1-1; possible D gene TRBD1, 5 bases. CDR1 SNHLY and CDR2 FYNNEI come from the germline V gene. Trimming cost V 8 bases and J 1 base, with 11 bases left between them. The CDR3 runs 13 residues. For the CDR3, the DNA is TGTGCCAGCGGAAGACAGACGAACACTGAAGCTTTCTTT. Its protein product is CASGRQTNTEAFF.

This chain connects TRBV9 to TRBJ1-2, with 8 bases matching TRBD1. Germline lookup yields CDR1 SGDLS and CDR2 YYNGEE. Trimming took 4 bases from V and 5 from J; bases not matched to a gene: 16. The CDR3 covers 17 residues. CDR3 nucleotide sequence: TGTGCCAGCAGCCCCCAAGGGGGGACAGGAGTATTTTATGGCTACACCTTC. Its protein is CASSPQGGTGVFYGYTF.

This clonotype was observed a few times. The rearrangement uses TRBV7-2 and TRBJ2-4; 7 bases fit TRBD2. The CDR3 has 17 residues. CDR1 and CDR2 (germline): SGHTA, FQGNSA. The V segment lost 4 bases and the J segment 3 bases; nucleotides outside the gene matches: 12. The CDR3 DNA sequence: TGTGCCAGCAGCTGGGGGGGGGTATCTAAGGTCAAAAACATTCAGTACTTC. Protein product: CASSWGGVSKVKNIQYF. The entire variable domain, with the rest obtained from reference TRBV7-2 and TRBJ2-4, is as follows: GAGVSQSPSNKVTEKGKDVELRCDPISGHTALYWYRQSLGQGLEFLIYFQGNSAPDKSGLPSDRFSAERTGGSVSTLTIQRTQQEDSAVYLCASSWGGVSKVKNIQYFGAGTRLSVL.

This clonotype was detected many times. The V gene is TRBV20-1, the J gene TRBJ2-1; TRBD2 matches 10 bases. After removal of 6 bases from V and 6 bases from J, the junction contained 8 bases not matched to a gene. The germline CDR1 and CDR2 sequences are DFQATT and SNEGSKA (reference sequence). The CDR3 length is 14 residues. In DNA form, the CDR3 reads TGCAGTGCAAAAAGCGGGGGGGCCATCAATGAGCAGTTCTTC. It specifies CSAKSGGAINEQFF.

The chain carries TRBV19 and TRBJ1-4; 9 nucleotides line up with TRBD1. Germline CDR1 is LNHDA and CDR2 is SQIVND (reference sequence). The CDR3 has 16 residues. Unmatched junction bases numbered 10, after V lost 7 bases and J lost 4 bases. CDR3 region: CASTPLGQGSNEKLFF. The CDR3 nucleotides are TGTGCCAGTACCCCGCTAGGACAGGGGAGTAATGAAAAACTGTTTTTT.